This paragraph reports one T cell receptor beta chain. Its specificity is unknown. The data stem from a study of cytomegalovirus exposure and HLA in healthy donors. Study-level findings and limits: Subsequent analysis showed first-cohort TCR clusters tending to co-occur in 120 validation repertoires. As was reported, the classifier diagnosed cytomegalovirus status with high specificity and sensitivity. Listed as cytomegalovirus-associated were over 150 TCR beta chains. Three CMV-associated chains proved CMV antigen-specific in vitro.

The protocol was immunoSEQ multiplex PCR, while the TCRdb copy is restricted to in-frame clones and leaves out a portion. The table lists approximately 150,000 clones, roughly nine tenths of them singletons, with around 0.7% in the top ten. Sample: PBMCs. This TCR was recovered from a man aged 18 to 29 in good health and CMV-seronegative.

The CDR3: CASSYSGGSDEQYF. Here the CDR3 DNA reads TGTGCCAGCAGCTATAGCGGGGGGTCCGACGAGCAGTACTTC. The chain employs TRBV7-3 and TRBJ2-7; TRBD2 matches at 10 bases. This CDR3 is built from 14 residues. Looked up from germline, CDR1 is SGHTA and CDR2 is FQGTGA. V lost 4 bases, J lost 5 bases, and 5 bases stayed unmatched.